Listed below are T cell receptor beta chains from one sample, sequenced in a study of Ad26.COV2.S vaccination and SARS-CoV-2 variants. Clones were read by immunoSEQ multiplex PCR, and TCRdb kept only the in-frame ones, dropping some. The sample shows roughly 140,000 clones, 80% to 90% of them seen only once. Material: peripheral blood, obtained after recovery from COVID-19. The receptors originated from a human donor who had recovered from COVID-19. Both conserved end residues are part of each CDR3. Fields, in order: J gene, V gene, CDR3 protein.

TRBJ2-7	TRBV5-1	CASSSGGWTGGSEKYF
TRBJ1-1	TRBV29-1	CSVEGQLDGTEAFF
TRBJ1-3	TRBV27	CASSFGAGNTIYF
TRBJ1-1	TRBV28	CASTLDADLAEAFF
TRBJ2-2	TRBV28	CASSPGGGFTGELFF
TRBJ2-7	TRBV14	CASSSWGTGDYEQYF
TRBJ1-2	TRBV6-5	CASSYRGADYGYTF
TRBJ1-1	TRBV3-1/TRBV3-2	CASSQGTEAFF
TRBJ1-5	TRBV6-5	CASSSRAGLQPQHF
TRBJ2-5	TRBV28	CASSRGPPETQYF
TRBJ1-2	TRBV28	CASSFQTGVGVVGYGYTF
TRBJ1-2	TRBV2	CATHIVPGNYGYTF
TRBJ1-4	TRBV28	CASSFRPGTGTATNEKLFF
TRBJ2-6	TRBV5-6	CASSLGSSGANVLTF
TRBJ2-5	TRBV2	CASSVMAGGETQYF
TRBJ1-6	TRBV19	CASRIPGQVSSPLHF
TRBJ1-2	TRBV13	CASLETGQVPVPGYTF
TRBJ1-5	TRBV28	CASSLGQLNQPQHF
TRBJ1-4	TRBV13	CASSLDRSSNEKLFF
TRBJ1-2	TRBV7-2	CASSSYRTGTNYGYTF
TRBJ2-2	TRBV5-1	CASSLEYGTGELFF
TRBJ1-1	TRBV24-1	CATSDSNGQGNTEAFF
TRBJ1-6	TRBV20-1	CSATRPGALHF
TRBJ2-7	TRBV19	CASSISFGSEQYF
TRBJ1-1	TRBV7-2	CASSIQENTEAFF
TRBJ2-2	TRBV19	CASSEGGAGELFF
TRBJ1-3	TRBV19	CASSLSGNTIYF
TRBJ1-1	TRBV4-1	CASSQDGRGLNTEAFF
TRBJ2-4	TRBV18	CASSPGGEGLQNIQYF
TRBJ2-2	TRBV11-3	CASSYTALTGELFF
TRBJ2-2	TRBV14	CASSQDYTGELFF
TRBJ2-7	TRBV6-6	CASSWDRQGEQYF
TRBJ2-1	TRBV9	CASSGGRGGWYEQFF
TRBJ1-4	TRBV7-2	CASSLGQGGEKLFF
TRBJ2-3	TRBV7-8	CASSDQRGGQDTQYF
TRBJ2-7	TRBV5-5	CASSFGDPYEQYF
TRBJ2-3	TRBV24-1	CATSDPGERADTQYF
TRBJ1-1	TRBV5-1	CASSLERLNTEAFF
TRBJ1-6	TRBV10-3	CAIKGKENSPLHF
TRBJ2-7	TRBV27	CASSPLGGDGQYF